The 21 T cell receptor beta chains below come from one sample, sequenced in a study of blood T cells in healthy people across ages. Together with a sample-barcoded 5' primer, a J-beta primer mix was included in a second PCR lasting roughly 6 to 12 cycles. One entry per CDR3 protein results from TCRdb running MiXCR on the 5' RACE reads. The sample records hundreds of thousands of distinct CDR3 sequences, more than 55% being singletons. The sample comprised blood. These receptors came from a man between 40 and 49 years old in good health.

This clonotype came up many times. The chain is built from TRBV7-2 and TRBJ2-7, with 11 bases matching TRBD2. Per germline, CDR1 SGHTA and CDR2 FQGNSA. V trimming: 5 bases; J trimming: 4 bases; junction bases outside the gene matches: 4. CDR3 length: 14 residues. The CDR3 DNA reads as TGTGCCAGCAGCACTACTAGCGGGAGTTACGAGCAGTACTTC. This translates into CASSTTSGSYEQYF.

This clonotype came up once. In DNA form, the CDR3 reads TGCGCCAGCAATACGGGACTAGCCCAAGAGACCCAGTACTTC. Its translation is CASNTGLAQETQYF. J is TRBJ2-5 and V is TRBV5-1; the match to TRBD2 covers 9 bases. V shed 6 bases, J shed 1 base, and the junction held 4 bases outside the gene matches. The CDR3 totals 14 residues. CDR1 and CDR2 (germline): SGHRS, YFSETQ.

In its sample, this clonotype was seen a few times. The gene calls are TRBV10-3 and TRBJ2-7; possibly TRBD1 for D (5 bases). Germline V gene data show CDR1 as ENHRY and CDR2 as SYGVKD. This CDR3 has 11 residues. V was clipped by 11 bases and J by 1 base, with 9 bases between them. The CDR3 region has the DNA TGTGCCGCAGGGATTTCCTACGAGCAGTACTTC. Amino acids: CAAGISYEQYF.

This clonotype came up once. The V call is TRBV6-2 or TRBV6-3, the J call TRBJ2-1; possible D gene TRBD2, 7 bases. The CDR3 sequence is 13 residues long. V lost 6 bases to trimming and J lost 5 bases, with 11 bases between them. CDR1 is MNHEY and CDR2 is SVGEGT in the germline V gene. The CDR3 sequence is CASSGGPNNEQFF. The CDR3 nucleotides read TGTGCCAGCAGCGGGGGGCCGAACAATGAGCAGTTCTTC.

The rearrangement links TRBV7-2 to TRBJ1-4, with D possibly TRBD1 on 5 matching bases. The CDR3 loop spans 14 amino acids. Trimming cost V 5 bases and J 6 bases, with 13 bases left between them. In germline, CDR1 is SGHTA, CDR2 FQGNSA. CDR3 sequence (DNA): TGTGCCAGCAGCCCAGACAGCCTGTATGAAAAACTGTTTTTT. Translated, it gives CASSPDSLYEKLFF.

The rearrangement joins TRBV6-5 to TRBJ1-6; tentatively, D is TRBD1 (6 bases). V lost 2 bases, J lost 8 bases, and 16 bases lay in between. The germline V gene has CDR1 MNHEY and CDR2 SVGAGI. The CDR3 length is 16 residues. The CDR3 protein is CASSYGGRGRDSPLHF. CDR3 nucleotide sequence: TGTGCCAGCAGTTACGGGGGCAGGGGTCGAGATTCACCCCTCCACTTT.

This clonotype has only a few counts. The V call is TRBV6-2 or TRBV6-3, the J call TRBJ1-2, with D possibly being TRBD1 (5 bases). Germline-derived CDR1 and CDR2 are MNHEY and SVGEGT. The CDR3 is made up of 13 amino acids. The V end lost 3 bases, the J end lost 6 bases, and 11 bases lay between the germline ends. CDR3 sequence: CASSYGADDGYTF. CDR3 nucleotides: TGTGCCAGCAGTTATGGGGCAGATGATGGCTACACCTTC.

The V call is TRBV18, the J call TRBJ2-3; TRBD2 might be the D (6 bases). Germline CDR1 is KGHSH and CDR2 is LQKENI. With 1 base removed from V and 2 bases from J, the gap between germline ends came to 13 bases. CDR3 size: 16 residues. Here the CDR3 reads CASSPRGAIHTDTQYF. The CDR3, as DNA: TGTGCCAGCTCACCACGCGGGGCGATACACACAGATACGCAGTATTTT.

This clonotype has just one count. The rearrangement joins TRBV20-1 to TRBJ2-4; possible D gene TRBD2, 5 bases. The DNA end is a closer match to TRBJ2-5, so the J assignment may be wrong. Germline V CDR1 and CDR2: DFQATT, SNEGSKA (reference sequence). This CDR3 region has 15 residues. The CDR3 reads CSARAGRDIKETQYF. As DNA, the CDR3 is TGCAGTGCTAGGGCGGGTCGGGATATAAAAGAGACCCAGTACTTC.

Only a few counts were recorded for this clonotype. The chain recombines TRBV4-3 with TRBJ2-3; a possible D gene is TRBD2 (6 bases). V lost 1 base and J lost 1, with 9 bases in between. The germline V gene encodes CDR1 LGHNA and CDR2 YSLEER. The CDR3 is 15 amino acids. The CDR3 bases are TGCGCCAGCAGCCAAGGGGGGGAGCGCACAGATACGCAGTATTTT. Translating it yields CASSQGGERTDTQYF.

The V and J genes are TRBV20-1 and TRBJ1-1; D uncertain. CDR3 length: 15 residues. Trimming removed 0 bases at V and 9 bases at J, with 20 bases between. Per germline, CDR1 DFQATT and CDR2 SNEGSKA (reference sequence). The CDR3 DNA reads as TGCAGTGCTAGAGACCCACTCTCAACCCTAAGTAAAGCTTTCTTT. As protein: CSARDPLSTLSKAFF.

V usage is TRBV4-3 and J usage is TRBJ2-1; D is possibly TRBD1 or TRBD2 (5 bases each). The germline CDR1 and CDR2 sequences are LGHNA and YSLEER. This CDR3 has 18 amino acids. V was cut by 0 bases and J by 1 base, with 16 bases left in between. CDR3 sequence: CASSQDRGGPPSYNEQFF. The CDR3 DNA reads TGCGCCAGCAGCCAAGATCGGGGCGGGCCCCCTTCCTACAATGAGCAGTTCTTC.

This chain links TRBV7-2 with TRBJ2-3; D not certain. The CDR3 covers 12 residues. V was cut by 5 bases and J by 6 bases, with 9 bases left in between. The germline V gene encodes CDR1 SGHTA and CDR2 FQGNSA. Here the CDR3 reads CASSPYRDTQYF. For the CDR3, the DNA is TGTGCCAGCAGCCCCTATCGGGATACGCAGTATTTT.

This clonotype was counted a single time. V usage is TRBV29-1 and J usage is TRBJ2-5; 7 bases are a match to TRBD2. The CDR3 consists of 14 residues. Germline trimming cut 5 bases from V and 5 bases from J; bases unmatched to any gene: 11. CDR1 is SQVTM and CDR2 is ANQGSEA in the germline V gene. This CDR3 reads CSVKGGGLDETQYF. The CDR3 DNA sequence: TGCAGCGTTAAGGGCGGTGGACTAGATGAGACCCAGTACTTC. The entire variable domain, with the rest obtained from reference TRBV29-1 and TRBJ2-5, is as follows: SAVISQKPSRDICQRGTSLTIQCQVDSQVTMMFWYRQQPGQSLTLIATANQGSEATYESGFVIDKFPISRPNLTFSTLTVSNMSPEDSSIYLCSVKGGGLDETQYFGPGTRLLVL.

This clonotype was picked up a small number of times. J is TRBJ1-2 and V is TRBV6-4; D ambiguous. V was shortened by 6 bases and J by 0 bases, with 14 bases between the two germline ends. CDR1 is MRHNA and CDR2 is SNTAGT in the germline V gene. The CDR3 sequence is 15 residues long. The CDR3: CASRKDSTPNYGYTF. The CDR3 bases are TGTGCCAGCAGAAAAGACTCGACCCCTAACTATGGCTACACCTTC.

The V gene is TRBV5-1, the J gene TRBJ2-3, with D possibly matching TRBD2 (6 bases). There are 13 residues in the CDR3. Germline V CDR1 and CDR2: SGHRS, YFSETQ. Deletions cut 6 bases from V and 6 bases from J, with 14 bases between. In DNA, the CDR3 is TGCGCCAGCACCCTCGGAGGGGTGGATACGCAGTATTTT. Its protein is CASTLGGVDTQYF.

In its sample, this clonotype was seen once. This chain links TRBV20-1 with TRBJ2-5, with TRBD2 matching over 7 bases. CDR1 and CDR2 (germline): DFQATT, SNEGSKA (reference sequence). V lost 5 bases, J lost 1 base, and 4 bases stayed unmatched. CDR3 length: 13 residues. The CDR3 DNA reads as TGCAGTGCTGGTAGCGGGTCCCAAGAGACCCAGTACTTC. Translating it yields CSAGSGSQETQYF.

J is TRBJ1-2 and V is TRBV20-1; TRBD1 is a possible D gene (5 bases). Looked up from germline, CDR1 is DFQATT and CDR2 is SNEGSKA (reference sequence). This CDR3 is built from 16 residues. V was cut by 0 bases and J by 1 base, with 15 bases left in between. The CDR3 loop is CSAREWTPQGNYGYTF. In nucleotides, the CDR3 is TGCAGTGCTAGAGAGTGGACACCGCAGGGTAACTATGGCTACACCTTC.

This clonotype is a singleton in its sample. J is TRBJ2-7 and V is TRBV20-1; D perhaps matches TRBD1 (5 bases). The assigned J gene may be wrong: the sequence end matches TRBJ2-4 better. The CDR3 runs 15 residues. The germline V gene encodes CDR1 DFQATT and CDR2 SNEGSKA (reference sequence). CDR3 coding DNA: TGCAGTGCTAGAGTCCTGGGGCTTTGGGAAAACATTCAGTACTTC. The encoded protein is CSARVLGLWENIQYF.

DNA of the CDR3: TGTGCCTGGAGTGTACGGCGGGGTAATTCACCCCTCCACTTT. Residues: CAWSVRRGNSPLHF. V usage is TRBV30 and J usage is TRBJ1-6; no definite D call. Germline V gene sequence: CDR1 GTSNPN, CDR2 SVGIG (reference sequence). Trimming stripped 0 bases from V and 6 bases from J, with 9 bases between. The CDR3 length is 14 residues.

J is TRBJ1-1 and V is TRBV3-1, with D perhaps matching TRBD1 (6 bases). Trimming stripped 7 bases from V and 0 bases from J, with 24 bases between. The CDR3 runs 18 residues. Germline CDR1 and CDR2: LGHDT and YNNKEL (reference sequence). The CDR3 spells CASIPMTGPSRVNTEAFF. In DNA form, the CDR3 reads TGTGCCAGCATCCCCATGACAGGACCTTCGAGGGTGAACACTGAAGCTTTCTTT.